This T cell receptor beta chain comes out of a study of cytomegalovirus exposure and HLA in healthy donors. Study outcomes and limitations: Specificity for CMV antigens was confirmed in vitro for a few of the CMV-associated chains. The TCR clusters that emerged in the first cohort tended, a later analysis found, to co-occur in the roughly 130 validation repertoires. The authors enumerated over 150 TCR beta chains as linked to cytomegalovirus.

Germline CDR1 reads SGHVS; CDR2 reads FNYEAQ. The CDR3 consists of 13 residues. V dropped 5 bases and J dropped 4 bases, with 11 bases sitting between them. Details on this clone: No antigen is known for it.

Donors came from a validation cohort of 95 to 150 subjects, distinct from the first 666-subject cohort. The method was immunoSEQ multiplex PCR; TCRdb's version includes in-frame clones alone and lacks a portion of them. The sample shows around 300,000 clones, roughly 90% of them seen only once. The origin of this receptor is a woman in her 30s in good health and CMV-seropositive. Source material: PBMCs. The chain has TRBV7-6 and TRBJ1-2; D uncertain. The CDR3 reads CASSGPRSYGYTF. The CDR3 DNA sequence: TGTGCCAGCAGCGGTCCACGAAGCTATGGCTACACCTTC. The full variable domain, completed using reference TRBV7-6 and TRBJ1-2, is GAGVSQSPRYKVTKRGQDVALRCDPISGHVSLYWYRQALGQGPEFLTYFNYEAQQDKSGLPNDRFSAERPEGSISTLTIQRTEQRDSAMYRCASSGPRSYGYTFGSGTRLTVV.